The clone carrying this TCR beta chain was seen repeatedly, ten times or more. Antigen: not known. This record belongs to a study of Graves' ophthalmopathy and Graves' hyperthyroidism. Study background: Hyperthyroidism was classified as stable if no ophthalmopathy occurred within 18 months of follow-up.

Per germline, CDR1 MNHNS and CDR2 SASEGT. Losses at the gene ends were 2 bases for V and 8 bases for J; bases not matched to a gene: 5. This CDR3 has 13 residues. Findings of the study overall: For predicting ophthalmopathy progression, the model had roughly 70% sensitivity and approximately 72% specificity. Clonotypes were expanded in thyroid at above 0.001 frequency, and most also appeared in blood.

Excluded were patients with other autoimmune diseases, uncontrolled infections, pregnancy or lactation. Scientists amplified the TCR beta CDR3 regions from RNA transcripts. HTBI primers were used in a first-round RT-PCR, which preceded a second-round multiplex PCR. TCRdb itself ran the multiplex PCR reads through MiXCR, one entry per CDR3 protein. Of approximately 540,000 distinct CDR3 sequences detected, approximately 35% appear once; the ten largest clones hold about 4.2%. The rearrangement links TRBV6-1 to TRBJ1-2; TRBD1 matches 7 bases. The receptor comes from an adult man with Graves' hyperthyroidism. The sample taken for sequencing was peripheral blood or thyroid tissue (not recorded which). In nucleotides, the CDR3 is TGTGCCAGCAGTGAATTAGGGGGCGAGGGCTACACCTTC. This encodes CASSELGGEGYTF.